This T cell receptor beta chain is from a study of T cells after yellow fever vaccination. Study observations and caveats: Clones from primary vaccination mostly reappeared after the booster (roughly 95% CD4, around 90% CD8). A secondary response was less intense yet reached its peak sooner, at day 5 versus 15.

This clonotype showed up just a few times. Its antigen is currently unknown. UMIs and a universal primer site were added when TCR cDNA was made by 5'RACE template switching. Via MiXCR, TCRdb re-called the 5' RACE reads, giving one row per CDR3 protein. This table holds a few hundred thousand distinct CDR3 sequences, 6.5% to 8.5% found once. The CDR3 contains 12 residues. Trimming took 8 bases from V and 3 from J, leaving 9 bases between them. The chain uses TRBV12-3 or TRBV12-4 and TRBJ2-3; no reliable D call. This material consisted of CD4+ T cells sorted from PBMCs, taken 15 days after the yellow fever booster vaccination. The clonotype comes from a man aged 25-45 years who received the YFV17D yellow fever vaccine. CDR3 bases: TGTGCCAGCGGCTTCCTAACAGATACGCAGTATTTT. Translation gives CASGFLTDTQYF.